This TCR beta chain was sequenced in a study of early T cells in non-severe SARS-CoV-2 infection. Deletions cut 5 bases from V and 2 bases from J, with 9 bases between. The CDR3 extends over 13 amino acids. Via MiXCR, TCRdb re-called the 5' RACE reads, giving one row per CDR3 protein. Seen here are 100,000 to 150,000 distinct CDR3 sequences, more than 13% observed once, and the top ten hold around a fifth. This clonotype appeared a few times. This chain links TRBV12-3 or TRBV12-4 with TRBJ1-1; D is unresolved. This receptor was obtained from an adult who was a healthcare worker with PCR-confirmed SARS-CoV-2 infection or an uninfected control (not recorded which). Input material: whole blood. The CDR3 bases are TGTGCCAGCAGTCCTATCGGAAACACTGAAGCTTTCTTT. It encodes CASSPIGNTEAFF.